This T cell receptor (beta chain) was recorded in a study of identical twins. Study observations and caveats: Modelling underestimated the level of out-of-frame TCR alpha sharing observed in monozygotic twins.

Template switching added a universal primer binding site, and final cDNA carried unique molecular identifiers. TCRdb called the 5' RACE reads again in MiXCR, with one record for every CDR3 protein. This sample yields hundreds of thousands of distinct CDR3 sequences, of which roughly 20% are seen a single time; about an eighth belongs to the top ten. In this sample, this clonotype turned up a few times. As yet, its antigen is unknown. CDR3 length equals 14 residues. V lost 0 bases and J 7 bases, leaving 13 bases between the germline ends. Germline assignment: CDR1 SGHDT and CDR2 YYEEEE. These sequences were also reported in another study, on T cells expressing NK-cell markers. As reported in that work: Each of 6 or 7 donors carried dominant NKG2C+ clonotypes accounting for about 1.0-7.0% of CD8+ T cells. The leading position in the CD3+CD56-NKG2C+ fraction of a handful of donors also went to these clonotypes.

The chain employs TRBV5-6 and TRBJ2-5; D is ambiguous. The sequenced sample was PBMCs. This receptor was taken from a woman aged 18-35 years in good health. For the CDR3, the DNA is TGTGCCAGCAGCTTGGTACGGTCGAGCTCGACCCAGTACTTC. Its protein product is CASSLVRSSSTQYF. The full variable domain, with the rest looked up from reference TRBV5-6 and TRBJ2-5, is DAGVTQSPTHLIKTRGQQVTLRCSPKSGHDTVSWYQQALGQGPQFIFQYYEEEERQRGNFPDRFSGHQFPNYSSELNVNALLLGDSALYLCASSLVRSSSTQYFGPGTRLLVL.